These T cell receptor beta chains were read from a single sample in a study of T-cell reconstitution after alpha-beta-depleted transplantation in children. TCRdb re-derived calls from the PCR reads in MiXCR, one entry per CDR3 protein. This table has approximately 400,000 distinct CDR3 sequences, 16% appearing once. The sample in question was PBMCs, mostly from graft donor cells, obtained 360 days after TCRalphabeta/CD19-depleted stem cell transplant. These receptors originate from a boy in the first two years of life who had a stem cell transplant for Wiskott-Aldrich syndrome, so the T cells may come from the graft donor. Both conserved end residues are part of each CDR3. The order of the fields is V gene, J gene, D gene, clone size, CDR3 length, CDR3 protein, CDR3 DNA. A D gene is named only where the DNA matches it firmly. The listing skips clone size in some rows; elsewhere it reads once, few, many or a size class.

>TRBV6-5|TRBJ2-1|.|.|15
CASSFIRKHYNEQFF
TGTGCCAGCAGTTTTATACGGAAACACTACAATGAGCAGTTCTTC
>TRBV27|TRBJ2-1|.|.|17
CASTPREIPRIYNEQFF
TGTGCCAGCACCCCTCGGGAGATCCCCCGCATTTACAATGAGCAGTTCTTC
>TRBV15|TRBJ2-3|.|.|13
CATSRDLSDTQYF
TGTGCCACCAGCAGAGATCTGAGCGATACGCAGTATTTT
>TRBV27|TRBJ2-5|.|few|16
CASSSRGRRDQETQYF
TGTGCCAGCAGTTCTCGGGGGCGCAGGGACCAAGAGACCCAGTACTTC
>TRBV5-5|TRBJ2-1|.|few|15
CASSLWQGPFNEQFF
TGTGCCAGCAGCTTGTGGCAGGGTCCCTTCAATGAGCAGTTCTTC
>TRBV20-1|TRBJ2-5|.|.|15
CSARVFPTLQETQYF
TGCAGTGCTAGAGTATTTCCTACACTACAAGAGACCCAGTACTTC
>TRBV24-1|TRBJ2-2|.|few|16
CATSDPGPLGTGELFF
TGTGCCACCAGTGACCCGGGACCGCTGGGCACCGGGGAGCTGTTTTTT
>TRBV15|TRBJ2-7|TRBD1|few|14
CATSIRTGYNEQYF
TGTGCCACCAGCATCCGGACAGGGTACAACGAGCAGTACTTC
>TRBV6-2/TRBV6-3|TRBJ2-1|TRBD1|few|15
CASNKGGQGNNEQFF
TGTGCCAGCAACAAGGGGGGACAGGGGAACAATGAGCAGTTCTTC
>TRBV18|TRBJ2-7|.|few|13
CASSGKARDEQYF
TGTGCCAGCTCAGGAAAGGCAAGGGACGAGCAGTACTTC
>TRBV11-2|TRBJ2-5|TRBD2|few|18
CASSKKAGTSGSGETQYF
TGTGCCAGCAGCAAGAAAGCCGGGACTAGCGGGAGTGGAGAGACCCAGTACTTC
>TRBV29-1|TRBJ2-1|TRBD1|.|16
CSVEVPPGQPYNEQFF
TGCAGCGTTGAAGTCCCCCCGGGACAGCCCTACAATGAGCAGTTCTTC